One and the same sample provided the 3 T cell receptor beta chains below, sequenced in a study of identical twins. Using its own MiXCR run on the 5' RACE reads, TCRdb lists one record per CDR3 protein. The sample has approximately 1.8 million distinct CDR3 sequences, about 32% seen once; the top ten hold about 0.3%. The sequenced material came from cord blood. Receptors were obtained from a newborn girl in good health.

This clonotype was seen only a few times. The J gene is TRBJ1-2, the V gene TRBV28, with TRBD1 matching over 7 bases. This CDR3 has 16 residues. CDR1 is MDHEN, CDR2 SYDVKM, per germline. V dropped 5 bases and J dropped 1; count of bases not matched to a gene: 10. As DNA, the CDR3 is TGTGCCAGCAGTCCTCCCCCCCGGGACAGTAACTATGGCTACACCTTC. Translating gives CASSPPPRDSNYGYTF.

This clonotype has just a few counts. The rearrangement uses TRBV10-1 and TRBJ2-5; D is unclear. The germline gives CDR1 WNHNN, CDR2 SYGVQD (reference sequence). V was clipped by 3 bases and J by 5 bases, with 7 bases between them. The CDR3 sequence is 12 residues long. The CDR3 region is CASSEFGETQYF. The CDR3 region has the DNA TGCGCCAGCAGTGAATTCGGGGAGACCCAGTACTTC.

The chain employs TRBV13 and TRBJ2-1; D unresolved. This CDR3 comprises 17 residues. Germline V gene data show CDR1 as PRHDT and CDR2 as FYEKMQ (reference sequence). The V and J ends lost 1 base and 0 bases respectively, with 13 bases between them. The CDR3 region has the DNA TGTGCCAGCAGCTTAGTCCTAGGACCAAACTCCTACAATGAGCAGTTCTTC. Amino acids: CASSLVLGPNSYNEQFF. Filled out from reference TRBV13 and TRBJ2-1, the complete variable domain reads AAGVIQSPRHLIKEKRETATLKCYPIPRHDTVYWYQQGPGQDPQFLISFYEKMQSDKGSIPDRFSAQQFSDYHSELNMSSLELGDSALYFCASSLVLGPNSYNEQFFGPGTRLTVL.